Presented here are 3 T cell receptor beta chains from one specimen sequenced in a study of beta chain features in type 1 diabetes. The entirety of the isolated RNA underwent reverse transcription, so expressed TCRB transcripts were sequenced. Sequencing was performed with immunoSEQ multiplex PCR; in TCRdb, only in-frame clones are kept and a portion is missing. This table has over 700,000 clones, roughly a sixth appearing once. What was sequenced was naive CD4+ T cells from blood. The receptors come from a woman aged 18-35 years in good health.

This clone was seen only a few times. This sequence joins TRBV15 and TRBJ2-1; TRBD1 is a possible D gene (5 bases). Germline V gene lookup returns CDR1 LNHNV and CDR2 YYDKDF (reference sequence). The germline V and J ends were trimmed by 5 bases and 4 bases, with 24 bases remaining between them. CDR3 size: 18 residues. DNA for the CDR3: TGTGCCACCAGCCCAAACCCCGGCCCGCCAAGGGGTTACAATGAGCAGTTCTTC. The encoded protein is CATSPNPGPPRGYNEQFF.

The genes are TRBV20-1 and TRBJ2-7, with 8 bases lining up with TRBD1. CDR3 length: 11 amino acids. Trimming removed 3 bases from V and 6 bases from J; junction bases left unmatched: 1. Germline V CDR1 and CDR2: DFQATT, SNEGSKA (reference sequence). The CDR3 is CSARGQVEQYF. CDR3 sequence (DNA): TGCAGTGCTAGGGGACAGGTCGAGCAGTACTTC.

The chain has TRBV5-1 and TRBJ1-2, with D uncertain. The CDR3 has 14 amino acids. V was pared by 7 bases and J by 3 bases, with 16 bases between. Germline V CDR1 and CDR2: SGHRS, YFSETQ. The CDR3 here is CASWGEGSYYGYTF. CDR3 nucleotides: TGCGCCAGCTGGGGTGAAGGATCCTACTATGGCTACACCTTC.